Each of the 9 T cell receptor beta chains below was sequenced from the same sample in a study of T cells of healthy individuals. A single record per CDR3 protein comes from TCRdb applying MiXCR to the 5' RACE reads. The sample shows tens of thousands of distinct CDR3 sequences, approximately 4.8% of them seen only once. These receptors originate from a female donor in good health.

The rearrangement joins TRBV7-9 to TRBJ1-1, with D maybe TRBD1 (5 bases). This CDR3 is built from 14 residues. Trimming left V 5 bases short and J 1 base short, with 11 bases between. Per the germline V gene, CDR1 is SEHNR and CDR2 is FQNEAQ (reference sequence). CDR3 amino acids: CASSPIDRNTEAFF. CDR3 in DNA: TGTGCCAGCAGCCCGATCGACAGGAACACTGAAGCTTTCTTT.

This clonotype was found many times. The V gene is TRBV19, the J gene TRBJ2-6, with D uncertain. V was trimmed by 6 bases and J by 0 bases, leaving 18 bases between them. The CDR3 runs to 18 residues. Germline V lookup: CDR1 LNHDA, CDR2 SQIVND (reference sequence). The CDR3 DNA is TGTGCCAGTAGGGGCAGGCTCGATCCCCGCTCTGGGGCCAACGTCCTGACTTTC. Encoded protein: CASRGRLDPRSGANVLTF.

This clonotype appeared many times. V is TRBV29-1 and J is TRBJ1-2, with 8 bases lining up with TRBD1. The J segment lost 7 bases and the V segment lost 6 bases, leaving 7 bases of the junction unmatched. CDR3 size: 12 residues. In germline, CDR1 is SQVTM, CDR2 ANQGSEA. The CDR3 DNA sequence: TGCAGCGTCTGGACAGGGCGTGGTGGCTACACCTTC. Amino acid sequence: CSVWTGRGGYTF.

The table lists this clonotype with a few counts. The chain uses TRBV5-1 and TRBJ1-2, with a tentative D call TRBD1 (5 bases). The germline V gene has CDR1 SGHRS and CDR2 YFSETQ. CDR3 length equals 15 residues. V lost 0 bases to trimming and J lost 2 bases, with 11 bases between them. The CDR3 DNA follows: TGCGCCAGCAGCTTGGGGGACCGGGACAACTATGGCTACACCTTC. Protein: CASSLGDRDNYGYTF.

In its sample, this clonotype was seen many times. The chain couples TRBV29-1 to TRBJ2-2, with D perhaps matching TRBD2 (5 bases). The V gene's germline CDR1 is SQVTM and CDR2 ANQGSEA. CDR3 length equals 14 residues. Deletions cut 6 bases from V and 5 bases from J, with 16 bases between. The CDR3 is CSVQEDLRTGELFF. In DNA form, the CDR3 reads TGCAGCGTGCAGGAGGACTTGAGGACCGGGGAGCTGTTTTTT.

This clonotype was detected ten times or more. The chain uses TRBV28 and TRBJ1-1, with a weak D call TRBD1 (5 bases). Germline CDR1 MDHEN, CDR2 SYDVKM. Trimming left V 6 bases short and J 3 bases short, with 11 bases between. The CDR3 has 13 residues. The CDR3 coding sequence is TGTGCCAGCAGCCTCCGGGGGTACACTGAAGCTTTCTTT. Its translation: CASSLRGYTEAFF.

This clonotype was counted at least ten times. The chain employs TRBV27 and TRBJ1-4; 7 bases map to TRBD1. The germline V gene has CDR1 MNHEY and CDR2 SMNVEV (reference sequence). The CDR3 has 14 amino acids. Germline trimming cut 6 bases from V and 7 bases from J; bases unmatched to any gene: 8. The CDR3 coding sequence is TGTGCCAGCAGCCAAAACAGGGGCGGTGAAAAACTGTTTTTT. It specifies CASSQNRGGEKLFF.

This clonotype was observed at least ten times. CDR3 sequence: CASSFGLAGGRDTDTQYF. In DNA form, the CDR3 reads TGTGCCAGCAGCTTTGGACTAGCGGGAGGTAGAGACACAGATACGCAGTATTTT. This chain links TRBV11-3 with TRBJ2-3; TRBD2 agrees at 14 bases. The V gene's germline CDR1 is SGHNT and CDR2 YENEEA. The CDR3 has 18 residues. J was trimmed by 2 bases and V by 3 bases; bases with no gene match: 7. The full variable domain, rest sourced from reference TRBV11-3 and TRBJ2-3, is EAGVVQSPRYKIIEKKQPVAFWCNPISGHNTLYWYLQNLGQGPELLIRYENEEAVDDSQLPKDRFSAERLKGVDSTLKIQPAELGDSAVYLCASSFGLAGGRDTDTQYFGPGTRLTVL.

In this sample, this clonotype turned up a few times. The CDR3 reads CASSWDRGNTGELFF. CDR3 nucleotides: TGTGCCAGCAGTTGGGACAGGGGAAACACCGGGGAGCTGTTTTTT. The chain employs TRBV6-5 and TRBJ2-2, with TRBD1 matching over 10 bases. Looked up from germline, CDR1 is MNHEY and CDR2 is SVGAGI. J gave up 2 bases and V 4 bases, and 1 base lay outside the gene matches. The CDR3 is made up of 15 amino acids.